Below, 32 T cell receptor beta chains from the same sample are listed, as sequenced in a study of CD8+CD57+ T cells in acquired aplastic anemia. Genomic DNA, the template, was used for profiling of the TCR beta VDJ and CDR3. TCRdb re-called the reads with MiXCR, one entry per CDR3 protein. The repertoire has approximately 300,000 distinct CDR3 sequences, around three fifths of them found once; the top ten carry around 1.3%. Previously, flow cytometry had revealed CD8+CD57+ cell expansion in the patients chosen for sequencing. Sequenced material: sorted CD4+, CD8+, or CD8+CD57+ T cells (not recorded which) from PBMCs. These receptors all stem from a human donor with aplastic anemia.

This clonotype was recorded at least ten times. A much more abundant neighbour one base away suggests this may be a read error. The rearrangement joins TRBV5-1 to TRBJ2-7, with 7 nucleotides matching TRBD1. The V gene's germline CDR1 is SGHRS and CDR2 YFSETQ. The CDR3 has 12 amino acids. CDR3 loop: CAGSLSDREQYF. The CDR3 DNA follows: TGCGCCGGCAGCTTGTCGGACAGGGAGCAGTACTTC.

V gene TRBV20-1 combines with J gene TRBJ2-5; D may be TRBD1 or TRBD2 (5 bases each). Germline CDR1 and CDR2: DFQATT and SNEGSKA (reference sequence). V was pared by 6 bases and J by 7 bases, with 21 bases between. The CDR3 sequence is 14 residues long. In nucleotides, the CDR3 is TGCAGTGCCGATTTTACCGGGACCCCGAGGACCCAGTACTTC. Its translation is CSADFTGTPRTQYF.

This sequence joins TRBV7-8 and TRBJ1-1; perhaps TRBD1 as D (5 bases). Germline values: CDR1 SGHVS, CDR2 FQNEAQ. This CDR3 region has 13 residues. V was trimmed by 4 bases and J by 8 bases, leaving 14 bases between them. The CDR3 is CASSSSGRQEAFF. CDR3 sequence (DNA): TGTGCCAGCAGCTCATCCGGTCGACAGGAAGCTTTCTTT. Full variable domain (remainder filled in from reference TRBV7-8 and TRBJ1-1): GAGVSQSPRYKVAKRGQDVALRCDPISGHVSLFWYQQALGQGPEFLTYFQNEAQLDKSGLPSDRFFAERPEGSVSTLKIQRTQQEDSAVYLCASSSSGRQEAFFGQGTRLTVV.

This clonotype was recorded a few times. The chain couples TRBV2 to TRBJ2-2, with 11 bases aligning to TRBD2. This CDR3 contains 17 residues. Germline CDR1 SNHLY, CDR2 FYNNEI. The junction had 8 bases not matched to a gene; V was cut back by 4 bases and J by 4 bases. The CDR3 here is CASSGPSGGLLTGELFF. CDR3 DNA: TGTGCCAGCAGTGGACCTAGCGGGGGGCTACTCACCGGGGAGCTGTTTTTT.

This clonotype has ten or more counts. The chain uses TRBV5-8 and TRBJ2-7; D possibly corresponds to TRBD2 (7 bases). Germline values: CDR1 SGHTS, CDR2 YDEGEE. The CDR3 sequence is 14 residues long. Trimming removed 0 bases from V and 7 bases from J, with 14 bases in between. The CDR3 nucleotides read TGTGCCAGCAGCTTGGCCGCGGGGGCGGGGGAGCAGTACTTC. The encoded protein is CASSLAAGAGEQYF.

The chain recombines TRBV20-1 with TRBJ1-3; the D gene is possibly TRBD1 (5 bases). V was shortened by 5 bases and J by 0 bases, with 11 bases between the two germline ends. The CDR3 spans 14 residues. Per germline, CDR1 DFQATT and CDR2 SNEGSKA (reference sequence). The CDR3 DNA reads as TGCAGTGCTTCAGACAGCACCTCTGGAAACACCATATATTTT. Residues: CSASDSTSGNTIYF.

This clonotype was observed at least ten times. The chain has TRBV19 and TRBJ1-2, with TRBD1 as a possible D gene (6 bases). Germline V gene lookup returns CDR1 LNHDA and CDR2 SQIVND (reference sequence). Deletions cut 5 bases from V and 8 bases from J, with 12 bases between. This CDR3 is 12 amino acids long. CDR3 in DNA: TGTGCCAGTAGTCCACAGGGTAGGGGCTACACCTTC. Amino acids: CASSPQGRGYTF.

This chain joins TRBV7-9 and TRBJ1-2, with 9 bases that match TRBD1. CDR3 length: 15 residues. Germline-derived CDR1 and CDR2 are SEHNR and FQNEAQ (reference sequence). Trimming cost V 8 bases and J 0 bases; bases outside gene matches: 7. The CDR3 spells CASSRQGGANYGYTF. For the CDR3, the DNA is TGTGCCAGCTCCCGACAGGGGGGAGCTAACTATGGCTACACCTTC.

The V and J genes are TRBV12-3 or TRBV12-4 and TRBJ2-7, with 7 nucleotides matching TRBD1. J was trimmed by 4 bases and V by 4 bases; bases with no gene match: 13. The CDR3 runs 16 residues. CDR3: CASSSTNHRGLYEQYF. The CDR3, as DNA: TGTGCCAGCAGTTCGACAAACCACAGGGGTTTATACGAGCAGTACTTC.

This CDR3 reads CSAIPGWTDTQYF. The CDR3 region has the DNA TGCAGTGCTATCCCAGGGTGGACAGATACGCAGTATTTT. The V gene is TRBV20-1, the J gene TRBJ2-3; D possibly corresponds to TRBD1 (5 bases). This CDR3 region has 13 residues. Trimming took 4 bases from V and 3 from J, leaving 11 bases between them. Germline V gives CDR1 DFQATT, CDR2 SNEGSKA (reference sequence).

This chain joins TRBV20-1 and TRBJ2-1; 11 bases match TRBD2. J was trimmed by 9 bases and V by 6 bases; bases with no gene match: 7. The CDR3 runs 13 residues. The V gene's germline CDR1 is DFQATT and CDR2 SNEGSKA (reference sequence). CDR3 bases: TGCAGTGCGATCGCTAGCGGGAGGAGTGAGCAGTTCTTC. It is translated as CSAIASGRSEQFF.

This clonotype was recorded at least ten times. The J gene is TRBJ2-5, the V gene TRBV6-6; D is ambiguous. The germline V gene encodes CDR1 MNHNY and CDR2 SVGAGI (reference sequence). Between the trimmed V and J ends, which lost 2 bases and 1 base, there was a span of 8 bases. The CDR3 extends over 14 amino acids. CDR3 loop: CASSYDGTQETQYF. CDR3 sequence (DNA): TGTGCCAGCAGTTACGACGGCACCCAAGAGACCCAGTACTTC.

The sample holds many counts of this clonotype. This sequence joins TRBV20-1 and TRBJ1-1; weak D call: TRBD1 (6 bases). Germline-derived CDR1 and CDR2 are DFQATT and SNEGSKA (reference sequence). The CDR3 covers 14 residues. Trimming shortened V by 5 bases and J by 4 bases, and 17 bases separated the two germline ends. In DNA form, the CDR3 reads TGCAGTGCTCAGGCGGGGGGCGGCGGCACTGAAGCTTTCTTT. Amino acids: CSAQAGGGGTEAFF.

In this sample, this clonotype turned up once. The chain joins TRBV19 to TRBJ2-5; D tentatively reads TRBD1 or TRBD2 (5 bases each). Germline V lookup: CDR1 LNHDA, CDR2 SQIVND (reference sequence). V was trimmed by 3 bases and J by 3 bases, leaving 14 bases between them. The CDR3 sequence is 15 residues long. The CDR3 DNA reads TGTGCCAGTAGTATTTGGGACCGAGGCGAAGAGACCCAGTACTTC. Protein sequence: CASSIWDRGEETQYF. The full variable domain, in which reference TRBV19 and TRBJ2-5 provide the parts outside the CDR3, is DGGITQSPKYLFRKEGQNVTLSCEQNLNHDAMYWYRQDPGQGLRLIYYSQIVNDFQKGDIAEGYSVSREKKESFPLTVTSAQKNPTAFYLCASSIWDRGEETQYFGPGTRLLVL.

The table lists this clonotype with a few counts. The chain uses TRBV19 and TRBJ2-2; 12 nucleotides agree with TRBD2. This CDR3 has 15 amino acids. CDR1 LNHDA and CDR2 SQIVND come from the germline V gene (reference sequence). The V and J ends lost 7 bases and 1 base, in that order; junction bases with no gene match: 1. The CDR3 bases are TGTGCCAGTACTAGCGGGAGGGTGAACACCGGGGAGCTGTTTTTT. It translates to CASTSGRVNTGELFF.

The chain joins TRBV12-3 or TRBV12-4 to TRBJ1-5, with D uncertain. There are 13 residues in the CDR3. The V and J ends lost 5 bases and 7 bases respectively, with 12 bases between them. The CDR3 reads CASSPSFGQPQHF. CDR3 coding DNA: TGTGCCAGCAGTCCCTCCTTCGGACAGCCCCAGCATTTT.

The chain uses TRBV10-2 and TRBJ1-2; D perhaps matches TRBD1 (5 bases). The CDR3 extends over 13 amino acids. CDR1 and CDR2 from the germline V gene are WSHSY and SAAADI. Between the trimmed V and J ends, which lost 3 bases and 6 bases, there was a span of 11 bases. The CDR3 spells CASSDRQSNGYTF. For the CDR3, the DNA is TGCGCCAGCAGTGATCGACAGTCAAATGGCTACACCTTC.

This clonotype was seen repeatedly, ten times or more. The chain is built from TRBV10-3 and TRBJ1-4; tentative D call: TRBD1 (5 bases). There are 13 residues in the CDR3. The V end lost 11 bases, the J end lost 0 bases, and 10 bases lay between the germline ends. The V gene's germline CDR1 is ENHRY and CDR2 SYGVKD. The CDR3 bases are TGTGCCTCCACAGGCGCAACTAATGAAAAACTGTTTTTT. Its translation: CASTGATNEKLFF.

The rearrangement joins TRBV20-1 to TRBJ2-7; D is perhaps TRBD2 (6 bases). The CDR3 length is 13 residues. CDR1 and CDR2 (germline): DFQATT, SNEGSKA (reference sequence). The V end was cut by 0 bases, the J end by 3 bases, with 9 bases between. In nucleotides, the CDR3 is TGCAGTGCTAGAGATAGGACTAACTACGAGCAGTACTTC. Translated: CSARDRTNYEQYF.

This clonotype was observed a few times. V is TRBV15 and J is TRBJ1-5; D perhaps matches TRBD1 (6 bases). Trimming pared 5 bases from V and 2 bases from J, leaving 16 bases between. Germline lookup yields CDR1 LNHNV and CDR2 YYDKDF (reference sequence). The CDR3 is 16 amino acids. The CDR3 protein is CATSGYREVGNQPQHF. CDR3 coding DNA: TGTGCCACCAGCGGGTACAGGGAGGTAGGCAATCAGCCCCAGCATTTT.

The V call is TRBV7-9, the J call TRBJ2-3; D possibly matches TRBD1 or TRBD2 (5 bases each). The CDR3 runs to 11 residues. From germline, CDR1 is SEHNR and CDR2 FQNEAQ (reference sequence). The CDR3 protein is CAGLWGDTQYF. The CDR3 nucleotides are TGTGCAGGCCTCTGGGGGGATACGCAGTATTTT.

The sample holds one count of this clonotype. A read error is likely, as this CDR3 ends without the conserved phenylalanine or tryptophan. Because the CDR3's place on the DNA is in doubt, the DNA is left out and the CDR3 is given as listed by TCRdb. The chain joins TRBV24-1 to TRBJ2-6; the table's D call, TRBD2, has no DNA check behind it. 9 amino acids form the CDR3, both terminal residues included. CDR1 and CDR2 (germline): KGHDR, SFDVKD. The CDR3: CATSGQTSG.

V usage is TRBV12-3 or TRBV12-4 and J usage is TRBJ1-1, with D unclear. V lost 0 bases and J 4 bases, leaving 9 bases between the germline ends. CDR3 length: 14 amino acids. The CDR3 region has the DNA TGTGCCAGCAGTTTAGCCCATATGAGCACTGAAGCTTTCTTT. Its translation: CASSLAHMSTEAFF.

The gene calls are TRBV10-3 and TRBJ2-6, with D hard to call. The V gene lost 7 bases and the J gene lost 4 bases, with 8 bases spanning the gap. This CDR3 contains 13 residues. Germline lookup yields CDR1 ENHRY and CDR2 SYGVKD. CDR3 bases: TGTGCCATCAAGGGAACCGGGGCCAACGTCCTGACTTTC. It codes for CAIKGTGANVLTF.

This clonotype was seen repeatedly, ten times or more. This chain joins TRBV6-5 and TRBJ2-5; D not certain. This CDR3 contains 14 residues. The germline gives CDR1 MNHEY, CDR2 SVGAGI. Between the trimmed V and J ends, which lost 6 bases and 5 bases, there was a span of 16 bases. CDR3 in amino acids: CASSRSRIMETQYF. In DNA, the CDR3 is TGTGCCAGCAGCCGATCAAGGATAATGGAGACCCAGTACTTC.

This clonotype was found a few times. Here the CDR3 reads CSASLDGRMNTEAFF. The CDR3 DNA reads TGCAGTGCTAGCCTGGACGGCAGGATGAACACTGAAGCTTTCTTT. The genes are TRBV20-1 and TRBJ1-1; D is unclear. The CDR3 has 15 amino acids. Trimming pared 3 bases from V and 0 bases from J, leaving 14 bases between. In germline, CDR1 is DFQATT, CDR2 SNEGSKA (reference sequence).

This chain connects TRBV11-2 to TRBJ2-7; TRBD2 agrees at 13 bases. The J segment lost 5 bases and the V segment lost 3 bases, leaving 4 bases of the junction unmatched. Germline-derived CDR1 and CDR2 are SGHAT and FQNNGV. The CDR3 is 15 amino acids. CDR3 loop: CASSFWTSGSDEQYF. The CDR3 coding sequence is TGTGCCAGCAGCTTTTGGACTAGCGGGAGTGACGAGCAGTACTTC.

With regard to this clonotype: One end of the junction fails to match germline, which may point to a read error. J is TRBJ2-3 and V is TRBV24-1; TRBD1 matches at 8 bases. The CDR3 consists of 16 residues. Germline V lookup: CDR1 KGHDR, CDR2 SFDVKD. For the CDR3, the DNA is TGTGCCACCAGTGATACAGGACAGGGCTGCACGGATACGCAGTATTTT. It translates to CATSDTGQGCTDTQYF.

The chain combines TRBV7-3 with TRBJ2-2; 8 nucleotides match TRBD2. The germline V gene has CDR1 SGHTA and CDR2 FQGTGA. Trimming at V came to 6 bases and at J to 7 bases, leaving 7 bases not matched to a gene. The CDR3 has 14 amino acids. The CDR3 region has the DNA TGTGCCAGCAGGGGCAGCGGGGGACTCGGGGAGCTGTTTTTT. It specifies CASRGSGGLGELFF.

Remarks on this clonotype: At one boundary the junction diverges from the germline segment, which might be a read error. This chain links TRBV4-3 with TRBJ2-3; 9 positions match TRBD1. The CDR3 consists of 18 residues. The V gene's germline CDR1 is LGHNA and CDR2 YSLEER. The CDR3 nucleotides read TGCGCCAGCAGCCAAGACTCACTCGGGACAGGGACCACAGTTACGCAGTATTTT. Its translation: CASSQDSLGTGTTVTQYF.

The chain uses TRBV11-2 and TRBJ1-1; D possibly corresponds to TRBD1 (5 bases). V was pared by 1 base and J by 6 bases, with 15 bases between. This CDR3 has 15 amino acids. Germline V gene sequence: CDR1 SGHAT, CDR2 FQNNGV. Written as DNA, the CDR3 is TGTGCCAGCAGCTTAGTGTTTGGGGCTGTGGCTGAAGCTTTCTTT. Translated: CASSLVFGAVAEAFF. The variable domain in full, completed from reference TRBV11-2 and TRBJ1-1, reads EAGVAQSPRYKIIEKRQSVAFWCNPISGHATLYWYQQILGQGPKLLIQFQNNGVVDDSQLPKDRFSAERLKGVDSTLKIQPAKLEDSAVYLCASSLVFGAVAEAFFGQGTRLTVV.

The chain employs TRBV2 and TRBJ2-3; the match to TRBD2 covers 7 bases. Germline lookup yields CDR1 SNHLY and CDR2 FYNNEI. V was clipped by 8 bases and J by 6 bases; unmatched bases: 5. This CDR3 contains 12 residues. The CDR3 loop is CASWAGVDTQYF. The CDR3 bases are TGTGCCAGCTGGGCGGGAGTGGATACGCAGTATTTT. The complete variable domain, with remaining parts taken from reference TRBV2 and TRBJ2-3, reads EPEVTQTPSHQVTQMGQEVILRCVPISNHLYFYWYRQILGQKVEFLVSFYNNEISEKSEIFDDQFSVERPDGSNFTLKIRSTKLEDSAMYFCASWAGVDTQYFGPGTRLTVL.